Presented here are 9 T cell receptor beta chains from one specimen sequenced in a study of cytomegalovirus exposure and HLA in healthy donors. PCR amplification relied on 60 Vbeta primers (plus 13 Jbeta primers). Sequencing was performed with immunoSEQ multiplex PCR; in TCRdb, only in-frame clones are kept and a portion is missing. Of 120,000 or so clones listed, roughly 71% are singletons. The source material was PBMCs. The receptors come from a woman aged 45-65 years in good health and CMV-seropositive.

The genes are TRBV14 and TRBJ1-3; possible D gene TRBD1, 6 bases. The germline V gene has CDR1 SGHDN and CDR2 FVKESK. V dropped 4 bases and J dropped 0 bases, with 10 bases sitting between them. This CDR3 comprises 15 residues. The CDR3 DNA follows: TGTGCCAGCAGCCGACAGGCATCCTCTGGAAACACCATATATTTT. It specifies CASSRQASSGNTIYF.

This clone came up once. This chain links TRBV6-1 with TRBJ1-1, with D hard to call. The CDR3 is 11 residues long. The ends were cut back, 4 bases at V and 3 bases at J, with 3 bases in the middle. Germline V lookup: CDR1 MNHNS, CDR2 SASEGT. The CDR3 sequence: CASSAYTEAFF. Written as DNA, the CDR3 is TGTGCCAGCAGTGCCTACACTGAAGCTTTCTTT.

The V gene is TRBV28, the J gene TRBJ1-5; 7 bases line up with TRBD1. This CDR3 contains 13 residues. With V trimmed by 2 bases and J by 6 bases, 1 base remained unmatched. CDR1 is MDHEN, CDR2 SYDVKM, per germline. CDR3 DNA sequence: TGTGCCAGCAGTTTACCAGGGGGTCAGCCCCAGCATTTT. Protein: CASSLPGGQPQHF.

This clone was seen once. The chain employs TRBV25-1 and TRBJ1-6, with TRBD1 matching 9 bases. V was pared by 4 bases and J by 7 bases, with 5 bases of the junction left unmatched. The CDR3 totals 15 residues. Per germline, CDR1 MGHDK and CDR2 SYGVNS. CDR3 protein: CASSGGDRVNSPLHF. CDR3 coding DNA: TGTGCCAGCAGTGGGGGGGACAGGGTGAATTCACCCCTCCACTTT. Together with reference TRBV25-1 and TRBJ1-6, the CDR3 gives the full variable domain: EADIYQTPRYLVIGTGKKITLECSQTMGHDKMYWYQQDPGMELHLIHYSYGVNSTEKGDLSSESTVSRIRTEHFPLTLESARPSHTSQYLCASSGGDRVNSPLHFGNGTRLTVT.

Only a few counts were recorded for this clone. The CDR3 spells CSVGDSLYEQYF. The CDR3 region has the DNA TGCAGCGTTGGGGACAGCCTCTACGAGCAGTACTTC. This sequence joins TRBV29-1 and TRBJ2-7; 7 positions match TRBD1. The V gene end was trimmed by 4 bases and the J gene end by 3 bases; junction bases not matched to a gene: 3. Per germline, CDR1 SQVTM and CDR2 ANQGSEA. This CDR3 has 12 amino acids.

The chain carries TRBV6-4 and TRBJ2-7; D might be TRBD2 (6 bases). Between the trimmed V and J ends, which lost 6 bases and 5 bases, there was a span of 11 bases. Germline-derived CDR1 and CDR2 are MRHNA and SNTAGT. CDR3 length: 12 residues. This CDR3 reads CASSGPGDEQYF. Here the CDR3 DNA reads TGTGCCAGCAGCGGACCGGGGGACGAGCAGTACTTC.

The chain joins TRBV18 to TRBJ2-7, with TRBD1 matching over 9 bases. V was pared by 6 bases and J by 5 bases, with 5 bases of the junction left unmatched. CDR1 and CDR2 (germline): KGHSH, LQKENI. The CDR3 runs 13 residues. CDR3 residues: CASSGGTGNEQYF. The CDR3 nucleotides read TGTGCCAGCTCGGGGGGGACAGGGAACGAGCAGTACTTC.

This clone has a handful of counts. The chain has TRBV11-3 and TRBJ2-3; tentative D call: TRBD2 (7 bases). Trimming took off 5 bases at V and 6 bases at J, with 18 bases between the two ends. CDR1 is SGHNT and CDR2 is YENEEA in the germline V gene. CDR3 length equals 15 residues. The CDR3 nucleotides read TGTGCCAGCAGCAAGGGGGGGCTAGTCGGGGATACGCAGTATTTT. This codes for CASSKGGLVGDTQYF. The full variable domain, its missing parts supplied by reference TRBV11-3 and TRBJ2-3, is EAGVVQSPRYKIIEKKQPVAFWCNPISGHNTLYWYLQNLGQGPELLIRYENEEAVDDSQLPKDRFSAERLKGVDSTLKIQPAELGDSAVYLCASSKGGLVGDTQYFGPGTRLTVL.

This clone was seen a few times. The chain has TRBV7-2 and TRBJ2-2; possibly TRBD2 for D (6 bases). CDR1 is SGHTA and CDR2 is FQGNSA in the germline V gene. This CDR3 has 12 amino acids. Trimming removed 6 bases at V and 7 bases at J, with 9 bases between. The CDR3: CASRRGIGELFF. The DNA of the CDR3 is TGTGCCAGCAGGCGGGGTATCGGGGAGCTGTTTTTT.